Sequencing of this T cell receptor (beta chain) was carried out in a study of cytomegalovirus exposure and HLA in healthy donors. Regarding the study as a whole: A highly shared variant cluster was judged a likely technical artifact. In a later analysis, HLA-associated TCR beta chains were more clonally expanded than equally common others. Usually a TCR sequence was rare, but some public TCRs were found in many donors.

As regards this clone: Its antigen is unidentified.

PCR involved 60 Vbeta and 13 Jbeta primers. The table came from immunoSEQ multiplex PCR; TCRdb's copy has only in-frame clones and leaves some out. The sample carries under 90,000 clones, 65% to 75% recorded once. V shed 0 bases and J shed 4 bases, with 11 bases lying between them. Germline assignment: CDR1 SGHDT and CDR2 YYEEEE. The CDR3 is 16 residues long. The sequencing input was PBMCs. This TCR was sampled from a middle-aged man in good health and CMV-seropositive. The chain couples TRBV5-6 to TRBJ2-6, with D unresolved. The CDR3 bases are TGTGCCAGCAGCTTGGGCGTCGCAGGCGGGGCCAACGTCCTGACTTTC. The encoded protein is CASSLGVAGGANVLTF.